The sequence of this TCR beta chain was determined in a study of tumor-infiltrating lymphocytes in localized non-small cell lung cancer. Whole-study context: Patients included smokers and never-smokers with various histologies, some sampled after neoadjuvant chemotherapy. Resected tumor was paired with non-adjacent uninvolved lung from the same patient.

CDR3 size: 16 residues. Looked up from germline, CDR1 is MNHNS and CDR2 is SASEGT. Trimming at V came to 4 bases and at J to 4 bases, leaving 12 bases not matched to a gene. TCRdb's table, derived via immunoSEQ multiplex PCR, lists solely in-frame clones and lacks some. Among 10,000 to 15,000 clones listed, roughly 80% were seen once. Sequences were obtained from uninvolved lung tissue not adjacent to the tumor. The V and J genes are TRBV6-1 and TRBJ2-7, with 8 bases aligning to TRBD2. This receptor was obtained from a human donor with non-small cell lung cancer. The CDR3 DNA reads as TGTGCCAGCAGTGCGCTGGGGCGGGGGGTGGTGTACGAGCAGTACTTC. Its protein is CASSALGRGVVYEQYF.